In its sample, the clone carrying this TCR beta chain was seen many times. The antigen is undetermined. The sample is drawn from a study of T cell repertoires in cytomegalovirus infection. In the study overall: Both CMV infection and a matching HLA type were indicated by public TCR beta signatures.

TCRdb processed the reads anew with MiXCR; each CDR3 protein has one entry. The sample shows under 300,000 distinct CDR3 sequences, approximately 17% of them seen only once. The study, taken as a whole, reports: Of the TCR beta families, the public ones yielded a cumulative frequency that identified carriers of CMV plus the relevant HLA.

Germline values: CDR1 SEHNR, CDR2 FQNEAQ (reference sequence). The CDR3 sequence is 15 residues long. Between the trimmed V and J ends, which lost 5 bases and 5 bases, there was a span of 19 bases. This TCR came from a human donor in good health (CMV status not recorded). Some clones in this sample may be carry-over from other donors' samples. The sequenced sample consisted of CD8+ T cells from PBMCs. The gene calls are TRBV7-9 and TRBJ2-7; D could derive from TRBD1 or TRBD2 (6 bases each). The CDR3 is CASSPRSGGQDEQYF. CDR3 coding DNA: TGTGCCAGCAGCCCCCGCTCTGGGGGGCAGGACGAGCAGTACTTC.